The next 5 T cell receptor beta chains were all read from a single sample in a study of shared clonotypes between healthy human individuals. The naive CD8 subset, CD45RO-negative cells positively selected for CCR7, excluded terminally differentiated effector memory CD45RA+ cells. Method: immunoSEQ multiplex PCR; TCRdb's copy keeps in-frame clones and lacks some. The sample lists about 700,000 clones; under 95% were seen once. Sequencing was performed on naive CD8+ T cells sorted from blood. The receptors shown here come from a man under 40 in good health.

In its sample, this clone was seen a few times. CDR3 sequence (DNA): TGTGCCAGCAGCTTTCGGGGTGGCGAGAATACGCAGTATTTT. Protein: CASSFRGGENTQYF. The rearrangement joins TRBV5-4 to TRBJ2-3; D possibly corresponds to TRBD2 (5 bases). The germline V gene has CDR1 SGHNT and CDR2 YYREEE (reference sequence). The CDR3 sequence is 14 residues long. With 2 bases removed from V and 7 bases from J, the gap between germline ends came to 14 bases.

The chain carries TRBV25-1 and TRBJ2-1; 14 positions agree with TRBD2. Germline V gives CDR1 MGHDK, CDR2 SYGVNS. The CDR3 is made up of 17 amino acids. V was pared by 3 bases and J by 3 bases, with 4 bases of the junction left unmatched. This CDR3 reads CASSDGTSGRVYNEQFF. For the CDR3, the DNA is TGTGCCAGCAGTGATGGGACTAGCGGGAGAGTCTACAATGAGCAGTTCTTC.

This chain joins TRBV7-9 and TRBJ2-2; TRBD1 matches at 7 bases. The germline V gene has CDR1 SEHNR and CDR2 FQNEAQ (reference sequence). The CDR3 spans 16 residues. V was pared by 0 bases and J by 5 bases, with 6 bases of the junction left unmatched. CDR3: CASSLAGTEITGELFF. The CDR3 DNA follows: TGTGCCAGCAGCTTAGCGGGGACAGAGATTACCGGGGAGCTGTTTTTT.

The chain links TRBV27 to TRBJ2-1, with 7 nucleotides matching TRBD2. V was pared by 5 bases and J by 0 bases, with 7 bases of the junction left unmatched. Germline CDR1 is MNHEY and CDR2 is SMNVEV (reference sequence). The CDR3 runs to 16 residues. The CDR3 nucleotides are TGTGCCAGCAGTCCCTCGGCGGGAGACTCCTACAATGAGCAGTTCTTC. Translating it yields CASSPSAGDSYNEQFF.

The genes are TRBV27 and TRBJ1-5, with TRBD1 identical over 7 bases. This CDR3 has 15 amino acids. Per the germline V gene, CDR1 is MNHEY and CDR2 is SMNVEV (reference sequence). The ends lost 6 bases at V and 6 bases at J; junction bases unmatched: 11. CDR3 sequence (DNA): TGTGCCAGCAGAGACGGGACAGAGTCAAGTCAGCCCCAGCATTTT. Translating gives CASRDGTESSQPQHF.